This T cell receptor beta chain was captured in a study of PD-1 and CTLA-4 blockade in melanoma. Repertoires were generated with immunoSEQ multiplex PCR, while TCRdb's copy carries only in-frame clones and drops some. Of almost 30,000 clones in the sample, 85% to 90% were seen once. Deletions cut 0 bases from V and 9 bases from J, with 15 bases between. The CDR3 length is 14 residues. Germline CDR1 is SGDLS and CDR2 is YYNGEE. The sample here was CD8+ T cells from peripheral blood, taken before anti-PD-1 treatment. This receptor was obtained from a human donor with melanoma. V is TRBV9 and J is TRBJ2-5, with D tentatively TRBD2 (7 bases). CDR3 in DNA: TGTGCCAGCAGCGTAGGAGGGGGGGGTCAGGCCCAGTACTTC. It codes for CASSVGGGGQAQYF.